The T cell receptor (beta chain) described here comes from a study of blood T cells in healthy people across ages. A second PCR, run for about 7 to 11 cycles, used a sample-barcoded 5' primer plus a J-beta primer mix. Every sample returned 2.5 million or more CDR3-containing paired-end reads. Each CDR3 protein is one row after TCRdb ran MiXCR on the 5' RACE reads. Counted here are roughly 2 million distinct CDR3 sequences, roughly 50% occurring once; the ten biggest clones make up approximately 2.1%. Germline values: CDR1 MNHEY, CDR2 SMNVEV (reference sequence). The CDR3 spans 15 residues. In regard to this clonotype: A much larger clone lies one base from this, so it may be a read error.

The J gene is TRBJ2-5, the V gene TRBV27, with D possibly matching TRBD2 (5 bases). The clonotype was recovered from a woman aged 40 to 50 in good health. Sequenced: blood. CDR3 sequence reads: CASSLLSIGRETRYF. DNA of the CDR3: TGTGCCAGCAGTTTACTCTCCATTGGTAGGGAGACCCGGTACTTC.